Listed below are T cell receptor beta chains from one sample, sequenced in a study of T-cell reconstitution after alpha-beta-depleted transplantation in children. TCRdb used MiXCR to reprocess the PCR reads, holding one entry per CDR3 protein. This table has over 400,000 distinct CDR3 sequences, about 12% appearing once. The sample was PBMCs from the stem cell graft donor, taken from the stem cell graft. The origin of the receptors is a human donor who donated a stem cell graft to a child with combined immunodeficiency. Both conserved end residues are trimmed from each CDR3. Fields, in order: V gene, J gene, D gene, CDR3 protein. The D gene is left open where the match is weak.

>TRBV10-2|TRBJ1-1|NA
ASRDPNSAEAF
>TRBV12-3/TRBV12-4|TRBJ2-1|NA
ASSYVSYNEQF
>TRBV11-3|TRBJ2-7|NA
ASSFAGDSPQGN
>TRBV27|TRBJ2-1|TRBD2
ASSLISSGSLQ
>TRBV7-8|TRBJ2-3|TRBD2
ASRLAGPDTQY
>TRBV6-1|TRBJ2-3|NA
ASNRVGTDTQY
>TRBV18|TRBJ1-1|NA
ASSPPLIWNTEAF
>TRBV20-1|TRBJ1-4|TRBD1
SARGQGPKLF
>TRBV6-2/TRBV6-3|TRBJ2-2|NA
ASSYEFGGLVTGELF
>TRBV10-3|TRBJ2-1|NA
AISDLDGLGEQF
>TRBV5-5|TRBJ2-3|NA
ASSLERRDTQY